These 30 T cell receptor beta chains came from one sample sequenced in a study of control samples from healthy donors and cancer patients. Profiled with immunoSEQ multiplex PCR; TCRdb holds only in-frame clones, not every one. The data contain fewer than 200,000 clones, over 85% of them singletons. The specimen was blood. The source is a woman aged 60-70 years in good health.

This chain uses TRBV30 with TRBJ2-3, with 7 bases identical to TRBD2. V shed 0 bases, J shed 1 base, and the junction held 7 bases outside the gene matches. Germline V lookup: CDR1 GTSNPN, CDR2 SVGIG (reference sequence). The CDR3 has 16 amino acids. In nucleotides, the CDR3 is TGTGCCTGGAGTGTACACATCCGGGGGGGCACAGATACGCAGTATTTT. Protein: CAWSVHIRGGTDTQYF.

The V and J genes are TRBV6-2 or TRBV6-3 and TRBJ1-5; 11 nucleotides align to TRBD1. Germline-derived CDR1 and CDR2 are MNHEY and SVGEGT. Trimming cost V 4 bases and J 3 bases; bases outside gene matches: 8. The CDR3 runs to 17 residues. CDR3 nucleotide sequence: TGTGCCAGCAGTTGGGGGACAGGGGGGGTTTACAATCAGCCCCAGCATTTT. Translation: CASSWGTGGVYNQPQHF.

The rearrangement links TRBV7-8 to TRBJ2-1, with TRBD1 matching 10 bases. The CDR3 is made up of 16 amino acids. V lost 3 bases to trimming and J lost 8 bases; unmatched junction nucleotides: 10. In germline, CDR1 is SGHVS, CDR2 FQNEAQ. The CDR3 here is CASSFPRDRGVDEQFF. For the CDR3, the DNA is TGTGCCAGCAGCTTCCCCCGGGACAGGGGTGTTGATGAGCAGTTCTTC. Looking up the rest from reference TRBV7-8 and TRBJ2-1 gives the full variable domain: GAGVSQSPRYKVAKRGQDVALRCDPISGHVSLFWYQQALGQGPEFLTYFQNEAQLDKSGLPSDRFFAERPEGSVSTLKIQRTQQEDSAVYLCASSFPRDRGVDEQFFGPGTRLTVL.

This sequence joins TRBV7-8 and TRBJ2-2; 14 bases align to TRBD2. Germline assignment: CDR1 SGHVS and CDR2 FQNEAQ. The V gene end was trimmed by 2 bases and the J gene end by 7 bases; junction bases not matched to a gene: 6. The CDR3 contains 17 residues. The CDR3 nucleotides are TGTGCCAGCAGCTTAACCGGGACTAGCGGGGGAGACGGGGAGCTGTTTTTT. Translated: CASSLTGTSGGDGELFF.

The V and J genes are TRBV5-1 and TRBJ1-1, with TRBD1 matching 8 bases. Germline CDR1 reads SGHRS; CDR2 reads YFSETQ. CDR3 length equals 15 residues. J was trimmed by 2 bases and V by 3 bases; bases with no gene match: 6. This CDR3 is CASSSYRGGNTEAFF. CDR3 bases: TGCGCCAGCAGCTCGTACAGGGGGGGAAACACTGAAGCTTTCTTT.

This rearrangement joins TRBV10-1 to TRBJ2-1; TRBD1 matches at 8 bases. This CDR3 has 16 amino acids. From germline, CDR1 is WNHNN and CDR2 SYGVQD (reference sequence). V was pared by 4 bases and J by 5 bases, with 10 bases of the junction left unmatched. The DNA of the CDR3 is TGCGCCAGCAGTGCGATCACCGAGGACAGGGACAATGAGCAGTTCTTC. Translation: CASSAITEDRDNEQFF.

The CDR3 DNA sequence: TGCGCCAGCAGCCAAGATGACAGGCGACCTAACTATGGCTACACCTTC. This sequence encodes CASSQDDRRPNYGYTF. This chain connects TRBV4-3 to TRBJ1-2; the D gene is possibly TRBD1 (6 bases). CDR1 is LGHNA and CDR2 is YSLEER in the germline V gene. CDR3 length: 16 amino acids. V dropped 0 bases and J dropped 0 bases, with 11 bases sitting between them.

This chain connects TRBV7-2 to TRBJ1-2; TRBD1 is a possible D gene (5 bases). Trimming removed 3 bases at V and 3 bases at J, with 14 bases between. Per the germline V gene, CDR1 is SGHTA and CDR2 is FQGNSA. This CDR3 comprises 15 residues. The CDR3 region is CASSFRVPRDYGYTF. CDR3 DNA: TGTGCCAGCAGCTTTCGGGTTCCCAGGGACTATGGCTACACCTTC.

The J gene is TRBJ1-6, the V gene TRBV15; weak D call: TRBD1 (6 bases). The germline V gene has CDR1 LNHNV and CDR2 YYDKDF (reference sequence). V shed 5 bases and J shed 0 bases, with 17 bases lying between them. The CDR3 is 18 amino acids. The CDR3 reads CATSRAGGPSSYNSPLHF. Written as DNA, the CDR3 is TGTGCCACCAGCCGAGCCGGGGGGCCTAGCTCCTATAATTCACCCCTCCACTTT. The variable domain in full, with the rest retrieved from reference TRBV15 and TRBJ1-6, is DAMVIQNPRYQVTQFGKPVTLSCSQTLNHNVMYWYQQKSSQAPKLLFHYYDKDFNNEADTPDNFQSRRPNTSFCFLDIRSPGLGDTAMYLCATSRAGGPSSYNSPLHFGNGTRLTVT.

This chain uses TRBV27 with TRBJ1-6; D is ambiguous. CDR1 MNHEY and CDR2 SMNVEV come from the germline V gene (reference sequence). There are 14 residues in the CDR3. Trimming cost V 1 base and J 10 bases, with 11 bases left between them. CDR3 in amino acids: CASSLYGEGSPLHF. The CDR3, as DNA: TGTGCCAGCAGTTTATATGGGGAGGGATCACCCCTCCACTTT.

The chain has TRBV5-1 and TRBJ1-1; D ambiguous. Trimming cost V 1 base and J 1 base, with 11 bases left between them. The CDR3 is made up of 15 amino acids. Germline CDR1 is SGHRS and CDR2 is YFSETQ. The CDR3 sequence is CASSLFLGANTEAFF. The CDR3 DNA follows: TGCGCCAGCAGCTTGTTTTTGGGAGCGAACACTGAAGCTTTCTTT.

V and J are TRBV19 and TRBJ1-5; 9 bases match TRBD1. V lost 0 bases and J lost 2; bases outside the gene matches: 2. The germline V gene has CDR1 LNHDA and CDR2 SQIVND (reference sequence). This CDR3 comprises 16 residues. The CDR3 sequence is CASSIEQGAGNQPQHF. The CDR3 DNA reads TGTGCCAGTAGTATAGAACAGGGGGCGGGCAATCAGCCCCAGCATTTT. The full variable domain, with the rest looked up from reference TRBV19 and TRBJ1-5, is DGGITQSPKYLFRKEGQNVTLSCEQNLNHDAMYWYRQDPGQGLRLIYYSQIVNDFQKGDIAEGYSVSREKKESFPLTVTSAQKNPTAFYLCASSIEQGAGNQPQHFGDGTRLSIL.

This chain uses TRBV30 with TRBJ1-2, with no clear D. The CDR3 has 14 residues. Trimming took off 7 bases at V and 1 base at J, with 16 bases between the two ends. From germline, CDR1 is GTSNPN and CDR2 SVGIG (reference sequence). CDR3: CASLRAPRNYGYTF. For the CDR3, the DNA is TGTGCCTCTCTTCGGGCGCCCCGTAACTATGGCTACACCTTC.

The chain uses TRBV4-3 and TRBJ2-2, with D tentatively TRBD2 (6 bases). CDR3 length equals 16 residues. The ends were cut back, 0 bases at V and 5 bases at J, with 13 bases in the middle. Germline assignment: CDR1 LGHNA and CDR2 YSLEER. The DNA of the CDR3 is TGCGCCAGCAGCCAAGAGGGGGGACGTAATACCGGGGAGCTGTTTTTT. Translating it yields CASSQEGGRNTGELFF.

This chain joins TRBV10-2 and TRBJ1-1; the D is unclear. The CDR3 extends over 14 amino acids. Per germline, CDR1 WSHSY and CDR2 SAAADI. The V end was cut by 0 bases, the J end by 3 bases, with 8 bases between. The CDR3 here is CASSESGEDTEAFF. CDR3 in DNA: TGCGCCAGCAGTGAGTCGGGTGAGGACACTGAAGCTTTCTTT.

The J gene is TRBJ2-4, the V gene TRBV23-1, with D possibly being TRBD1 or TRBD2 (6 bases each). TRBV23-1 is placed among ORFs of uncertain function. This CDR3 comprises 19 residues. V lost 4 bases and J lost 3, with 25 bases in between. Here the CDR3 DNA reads TGCGCCAGCAGTCGGCCCCGGGAGACAGGTTTGTTGGTCAAAAACATTCAGTACTTC. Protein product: CASSRPRETGLLVKNIQYF.

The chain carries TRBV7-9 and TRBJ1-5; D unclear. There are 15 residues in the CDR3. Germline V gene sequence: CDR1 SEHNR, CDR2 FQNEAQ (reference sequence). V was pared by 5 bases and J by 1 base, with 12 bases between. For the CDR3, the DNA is TGTGCCAGCAGCGTCGGTACAGTAAGCAATCAGCCCCAGCATTTT. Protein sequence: CASSVGTVSNQPQHF.

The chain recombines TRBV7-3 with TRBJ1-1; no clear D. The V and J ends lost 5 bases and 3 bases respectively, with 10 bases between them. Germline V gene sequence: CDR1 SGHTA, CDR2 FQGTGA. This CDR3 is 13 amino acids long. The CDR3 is CASSQTPDTEAFF. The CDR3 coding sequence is TGTGCCAGCAGCCAGACGCCGGACACTGAAGCTTTCTTT.

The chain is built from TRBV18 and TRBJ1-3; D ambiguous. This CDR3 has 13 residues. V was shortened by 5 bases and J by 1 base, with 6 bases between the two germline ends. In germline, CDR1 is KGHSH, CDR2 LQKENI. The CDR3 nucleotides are TGTGCCAGCTCAGATTGGTCTGGAAACACCATATATTTT. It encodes CASSDWSGNTIYF.

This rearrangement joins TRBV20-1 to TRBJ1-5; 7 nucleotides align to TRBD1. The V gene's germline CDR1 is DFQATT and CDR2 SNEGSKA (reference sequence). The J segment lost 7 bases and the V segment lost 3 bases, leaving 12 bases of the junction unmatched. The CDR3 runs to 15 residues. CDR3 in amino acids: CSASPLQGFGQPQHF. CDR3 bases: TGCAGTGCTAGTCCCCTACAGGGGTTTGGCCAGCCCCAGCATTTT.

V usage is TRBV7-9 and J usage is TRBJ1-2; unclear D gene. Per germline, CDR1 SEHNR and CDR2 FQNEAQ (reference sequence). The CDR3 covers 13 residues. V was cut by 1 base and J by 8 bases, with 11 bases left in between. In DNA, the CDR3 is TGTGCCAGCAGCTTAGAGGGCCCAGACGGCTACACCTTC. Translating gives CASSLEGPDGYTF.

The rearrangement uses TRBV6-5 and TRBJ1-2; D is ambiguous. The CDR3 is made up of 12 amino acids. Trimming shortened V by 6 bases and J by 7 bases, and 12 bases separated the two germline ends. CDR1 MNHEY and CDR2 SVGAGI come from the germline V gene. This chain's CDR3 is CASRIGEVGYTF. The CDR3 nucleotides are TGTGCCAGCAGGATCGGTGAGGTTGGCTACACCTTC.

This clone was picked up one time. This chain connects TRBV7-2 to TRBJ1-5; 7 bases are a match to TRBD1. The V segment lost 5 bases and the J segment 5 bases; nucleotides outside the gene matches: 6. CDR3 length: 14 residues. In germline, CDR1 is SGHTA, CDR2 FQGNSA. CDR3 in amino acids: CASSLGQADQPQHF. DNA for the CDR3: TGTGCCAGCAGCCTCGGACAGGCCGATCAGCCCCAGCATTTT.

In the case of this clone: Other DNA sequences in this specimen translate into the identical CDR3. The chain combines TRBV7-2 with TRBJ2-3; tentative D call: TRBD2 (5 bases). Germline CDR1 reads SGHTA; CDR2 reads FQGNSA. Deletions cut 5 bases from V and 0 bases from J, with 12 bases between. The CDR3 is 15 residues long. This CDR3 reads CASSPDYLSTDTQYF. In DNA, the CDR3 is TGTGCCAGCAGCCCCGACTACCTTAGCACAGATACGCAGTATTTT. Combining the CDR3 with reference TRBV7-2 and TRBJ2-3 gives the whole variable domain GAGVSQSPSNKVTEKGKDVELRCDPISGHTALYWYRQSLGQGLEFLIYFQGNSAPDKSGLPSDRFSAERTGGSVSTLTIQRTQQEDSAVYLCASSPDYLSTDTQYFGPGTRLTVL.

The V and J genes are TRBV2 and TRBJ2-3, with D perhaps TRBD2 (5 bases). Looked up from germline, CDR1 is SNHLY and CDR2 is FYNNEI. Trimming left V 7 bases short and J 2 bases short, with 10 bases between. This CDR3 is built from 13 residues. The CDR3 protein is CASNRGDTDTQYF. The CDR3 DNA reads TGTGCCAGCAATCGGGGAGACACAGATACGCAGTATTTT. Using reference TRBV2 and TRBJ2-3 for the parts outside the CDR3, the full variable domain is EPEVTQTPSHQVTQMGQEVILRCVPISNHLYFYWYRQILGQKVEFLVSFYNNEISEKSEIFDDQFSVERPDGSNFTLKIRSTKLEDSAMYFCASNRGDTDTQYFGPGTRLTVL.

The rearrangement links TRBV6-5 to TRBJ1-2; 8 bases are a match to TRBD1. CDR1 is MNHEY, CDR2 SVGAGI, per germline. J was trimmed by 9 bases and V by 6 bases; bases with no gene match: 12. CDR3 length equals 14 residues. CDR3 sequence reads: CASSTETGAGSYTF. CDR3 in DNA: TGTGCCAGCAGCACGGAGACAGGGGCCGGGAGCTACACCTTC.

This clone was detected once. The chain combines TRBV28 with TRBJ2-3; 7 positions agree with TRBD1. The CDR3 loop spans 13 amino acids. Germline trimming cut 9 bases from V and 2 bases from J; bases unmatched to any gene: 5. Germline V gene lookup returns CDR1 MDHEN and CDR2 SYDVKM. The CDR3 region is CASSGQFTDTQYF. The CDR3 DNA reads TGTGCCAGTTCGGGACAGTTCACAGATACGCAGTATTTT.

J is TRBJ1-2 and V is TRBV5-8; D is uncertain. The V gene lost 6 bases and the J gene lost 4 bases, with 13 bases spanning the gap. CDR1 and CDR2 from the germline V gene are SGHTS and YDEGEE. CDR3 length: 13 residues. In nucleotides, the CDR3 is TGTGCCAGCACTATTCCGGCAGCCTATGGCTACACCTTC. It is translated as CASTIPAAYGYTF.

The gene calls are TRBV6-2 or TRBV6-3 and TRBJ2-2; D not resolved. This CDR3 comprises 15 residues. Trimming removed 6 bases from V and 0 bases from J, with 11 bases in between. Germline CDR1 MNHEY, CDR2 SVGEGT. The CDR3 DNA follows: TGTGCCAGCAGCCGGCAGACTGCGAACACCGGGGAGCTGTTTTTT. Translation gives CASSRQTANTGELFF.

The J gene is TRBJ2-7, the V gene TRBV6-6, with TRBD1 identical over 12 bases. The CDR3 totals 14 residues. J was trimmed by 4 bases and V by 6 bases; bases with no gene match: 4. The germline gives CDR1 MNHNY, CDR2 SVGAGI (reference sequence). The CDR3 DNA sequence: TGTGCCAGCAGGGGGACAGGGGGCTTTTACGAGCAGTACTTC. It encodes CASRGTGGFYEQYF.